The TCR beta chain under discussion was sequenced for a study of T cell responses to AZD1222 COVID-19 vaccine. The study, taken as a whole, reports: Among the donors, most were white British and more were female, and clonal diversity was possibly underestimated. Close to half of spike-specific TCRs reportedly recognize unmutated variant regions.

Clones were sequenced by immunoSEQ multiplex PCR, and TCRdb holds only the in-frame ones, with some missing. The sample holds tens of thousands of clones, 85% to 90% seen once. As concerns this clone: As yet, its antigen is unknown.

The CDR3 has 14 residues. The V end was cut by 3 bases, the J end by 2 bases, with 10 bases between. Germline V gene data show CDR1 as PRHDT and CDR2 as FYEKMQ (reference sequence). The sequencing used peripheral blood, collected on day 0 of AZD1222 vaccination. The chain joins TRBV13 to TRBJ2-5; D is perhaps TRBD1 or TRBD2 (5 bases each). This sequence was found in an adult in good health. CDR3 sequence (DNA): TGTGCCAGCAGCTTCCGGGACCCACAAGAGACCCAGTACTTC. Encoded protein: CASSFRDPQETQYF.